The rows below give T cell receptor beta chains drawn from one sample of a study of blood T cell repertoires in COVID-19. Profiled with immunoSEQ multiplex PCR; TCRdb holds only in-frame clones, not every one. Of about 260,000 clones in the sample, around nine tenths were seen once. The sequenced material came from peripheral blood. The source is a woman aged 60-70 years with COVID-19, enrolled during active disease. Each CDR3 is given with its conserved first and last residue. Each record gives: clone size, V gene, D gene, J gene, CDR3 protein, CDR3 DNA. D genes are given only for firm matches. Size is stated for part of the rows, as once, few or many counts, or as a class when the clone is expanded.

clone size: -
V gene: TRBV7-2
D gene: TRBD1
J gene: TRBJ1-2
CDR3 protein: CASSLALQGAGYGYTF
CDR3 DNA: TGTGCCAGCAGCTTAGCGCTACAGGGGGCCGGCTATGGCTACACCTTC

clone size: -
V gene: TRBV5-1
D gene: -
J gene: TRBJ1-1
CDR3 protein: CASSLDGARGAEAFF
CDR3 DNA: TGCGCCAGCAGCTTGGACGGGGCCAGGGGCGCTGAAGCTTTCTTT

clone size: few
V gene: TRBV28
D gene: -
J gene: TRBJ1-1
CDR3 protein: CASKRFGGSFLNTEAFF
CDR3 DNA: TGTGCCAGCAAGAGATTCGGGGGGTCCTTCCTGAACACTGAAGCTTTCTTT

clone size: -
V gene: TRBV4-1
D gene: TRBD1
J gene: TRBJ2-3
CDR3 protein: CASSQGTGYTTNTQYF
CDR3 DNA: TGCGCCAGCAGCCAAGGGACAGGGTACACGACAAATACGCAGTATTTT

clone size: -
V gene: TRBV10-3
D gene: -
J gene: TRBJ1-5
CDR3 protein: CAISDIGGGNNQPQHF
CDR3 DNA: TGTGCCATCAGTGACATTGGGGGGGGTAACAATCAGCCCCAGCATTTT

clone size: -
V gene: TRBV30
D gene: TRBD2
J gene: TRBJ2-2
CDR3 protein: CAWKRENTGELFF
CDR3 DNA: TGTGCCTGGAAGCGGGAAAACACCGGGGAGCTGTTTTTT

clone size: -
V gene: TRBV15
D gene: -
J gene: TRBJ2-3
CDR3 protein: CATNPRGTLLGGDTQYF
CDR3 DNA: TGTGCCACCAACCCTAGGGGGACCCTTCTAGGTGGAGATACGCAGTATTTT

clone size: -
V gene: TRBV19
D gene: -
J gene: TRBJ1-5
CDR3 protein: CASSILEGSVNQPQHF
CDR3 DNA: TGTGCCAGTAGTATCCTAGAGGGCTCCGTTAATCAGCCCCAGCATTTT

clone size: -
V gene: TRBV15
D gene: TRBD1
J gene: TRBJ2-1
CDR3 protein: CATSRRGDRVNEQFF
CDR3 DNA: TGTGCCACCAGCAGGAGGGGGGACAGGGTCAATGAGCAGTTCTTC

clone size: -
V gene: TRBV21-1
D gene: -
J gene: TRBJ2-1
CDR3 protein: CASSKAIGLAGLSRNEQFF
CDR3 DNA: TGTGCCAGCAGCAAAGCAATCGGACTAGCGGGACTTTCGCGCAATGAGCAGTTCTTC

clone size: -
V gene: TRBV4-2
D gene: TRBD1
J gene: TRBJ2-7
CDR3 protein: CASSPQFGQGYEQYF
CDR3 DNA: TGTGCCAGCAGCCCGCAATTCGGACAGGGCTACGAGCAGTACTTC

clone size: -
V gene: TRBV3-1/TRBV3-2
D gene: -
J gene: TRBJ2-7
CDR3 protein: CASSLAGDQSGEQYF
CDR3 DNA: TGTGCCAGCAGCCTGGCAGGGGACCAGTCGGGCGAGCAGTACTTC

clone size: -
V gene: TRBV5-1
D gene: TRBD1
J gene: TRBJ2-7
CDR3 protein: CASSSFGTGSYEQYF
CDR3 DNA: TGCGCCAGCTCCTCATTTGGGACAGGGTCCTACGAGCAGTACTTC

clone size: -
V gene: TRBV3-1/TRBV3-2
D gene: -
J gene: TRBJ2-7
CDR3 protein: CASSPRVSYEQYF
CDR3 DNA: TGTGCCAGCAGCCCCAGGGTCTCCTACGAGCAGTACTTC

clone size: -
V gene: TRBV9
D gene: -
J gene: TRBJ1-6
CDR3 protein: CASSSRQYNSPLHF
CDR3 DNA: TGTGCCAGCAGCTCGCGACAGTATAATTCACCCCTCCACTTT

clone size: -
V gene: TRBV5-6
D gene: -
J gene: TRBJ2-5
CDR3 protein: CASSFGLPGRETQYF
CDR3 DNA: TGTGCCAGCAGCTTTGGCCTACCGGGGAGGGAGACCCAGTACTTC